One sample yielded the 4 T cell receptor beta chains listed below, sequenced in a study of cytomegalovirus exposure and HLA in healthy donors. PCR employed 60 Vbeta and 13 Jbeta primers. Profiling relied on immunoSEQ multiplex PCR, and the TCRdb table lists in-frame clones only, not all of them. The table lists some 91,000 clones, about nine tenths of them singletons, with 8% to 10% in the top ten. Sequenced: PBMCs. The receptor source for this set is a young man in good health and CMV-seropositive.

CDR3 DNA: TGTGCCAGCAGCTCAGGGGTCACACAAGAGACCCAGTACTTC. Translating it yields CASSSGVTQETQYF. The genes are TRBV7-2 and TRBJ2-5; the D gene is possibly TRBD1 (6 bases). Trimming removed 4 bases at V and 2 bases at J, with 11 bases between. The CDR3 extends over 14 amino acids. CDR1 is SGHTA and CDR2 is FQGNSA in the germline V gene.

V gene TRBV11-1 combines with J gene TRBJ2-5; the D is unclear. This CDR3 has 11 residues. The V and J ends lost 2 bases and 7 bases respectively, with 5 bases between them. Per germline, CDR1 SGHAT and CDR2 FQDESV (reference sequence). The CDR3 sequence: CASSLLGTQYF. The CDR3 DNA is TGTGCCAGCAGCTTACTCGGGACCCAGTACTTC.

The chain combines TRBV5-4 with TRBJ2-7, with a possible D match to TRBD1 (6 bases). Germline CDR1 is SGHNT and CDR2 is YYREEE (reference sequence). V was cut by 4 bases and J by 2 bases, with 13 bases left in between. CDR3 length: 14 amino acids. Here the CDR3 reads CASSDSGQTYEQYF. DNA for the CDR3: TGTGCCAGCAGCGATTCGGGACAAACCTACGAGCAGTACTTC.

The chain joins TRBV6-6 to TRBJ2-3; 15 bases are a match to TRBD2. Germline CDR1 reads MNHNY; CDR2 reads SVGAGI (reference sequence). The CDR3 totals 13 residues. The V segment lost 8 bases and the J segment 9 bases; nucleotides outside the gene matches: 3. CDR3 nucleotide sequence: TGTGCCAGCTTCGGGACTAGCGGGAGGACGCAGTATTTT. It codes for CASFGTSGRTQYF.